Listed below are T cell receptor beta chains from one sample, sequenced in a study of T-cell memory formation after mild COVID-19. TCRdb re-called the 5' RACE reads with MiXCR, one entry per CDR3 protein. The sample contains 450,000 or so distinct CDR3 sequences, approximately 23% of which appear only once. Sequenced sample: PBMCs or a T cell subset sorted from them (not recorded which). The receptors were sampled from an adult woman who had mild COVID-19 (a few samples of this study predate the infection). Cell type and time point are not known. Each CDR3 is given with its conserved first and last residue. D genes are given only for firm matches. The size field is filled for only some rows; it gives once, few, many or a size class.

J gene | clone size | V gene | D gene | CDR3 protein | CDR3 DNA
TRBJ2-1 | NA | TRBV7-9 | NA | CASSLGLARAGEQFF | TGTGCCAGCAGCTTAGGGCTAGCTCGGGCAGGTGAGCAGTTCTTC
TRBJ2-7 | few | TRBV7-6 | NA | CASSPRVGYSYEQYF | TGTGCCAGCAGCCCTAGAGTAGGTTATTCCTACGAGCAGTACTTC
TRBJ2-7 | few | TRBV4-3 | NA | CASSRFPQGPYEQYF | TGCGCCAGCAGCCGATTTCCCCAGGGCCCCTACGAGCAGTACTTC
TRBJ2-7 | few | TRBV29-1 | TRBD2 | CSVVLAGATEQYF | TGCAGCGTAGTATTAGCGGGAGCCACCGAGCAGTACTTC
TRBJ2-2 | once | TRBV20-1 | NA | CSAPQAGRTGELFF | TGCAGTGCTCCGCAGGCGGGCCGTACCGGGGAGCTGTTTTTT
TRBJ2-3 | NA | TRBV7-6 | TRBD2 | CASSPTGGPGDTQYF | TGTGCCAGCAGCCCAACGGGGGGACCCGGGGATACGCAGTATTTT
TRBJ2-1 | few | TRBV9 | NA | CASSQEGTSERHEQFF | TGTGCCAGCAGCCAAGAAGGGACTTCAGAGAGACATGAGCAGTTCTTC
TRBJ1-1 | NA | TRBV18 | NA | CASSSWTIPEAFF | TGTGCCAGCTCATCTTGGACTATCCCCGAAGCTTTCTTT
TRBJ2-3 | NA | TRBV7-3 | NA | CASSSGQLRGTDTQYF | TGTGCCAGCAGCTCTGGACAGCTTAGAGGCACAGATACGCAGTATTTT
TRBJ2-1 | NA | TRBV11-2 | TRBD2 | CASSGSGRGDGFF | TGTGCCAGCAGCGGTAGCGGGAGAGGTGACGGGTTCTTC
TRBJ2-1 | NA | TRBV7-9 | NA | CASSPLGGGPGDEQFF | TGTGCCAGCAGCCCCCTGGGGGGGGGGCCGGGCGATGAGCAGTTCTTC
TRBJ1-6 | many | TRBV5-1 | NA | CASSLEDSMDSPLHF | TGCGCCAGCAGCTTGGAGGACAGCATGGATTCACCCCTCCACTTT
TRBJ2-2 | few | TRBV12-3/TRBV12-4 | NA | CAIYRRPPNTGELFF | TGTGCCATCTACCGTCGACCCCCGAACACCGGGGAGCTGTTTTTT
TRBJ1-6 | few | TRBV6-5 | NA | CASSYSTAAGHSPLHF | TGTGCCAGCAGTTACTCGACCGCGGCAGGTCATTCACCCCTCCACTTT
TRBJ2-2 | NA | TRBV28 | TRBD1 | CASGGPGGSTGELFF | TGTGCCAGCGGGGGGCCAGGGGGCAGCACCGGGGAGCTGTTTTTT
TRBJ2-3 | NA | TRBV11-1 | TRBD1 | CASTDLDRGSTDTQYF | TGTGCCAGCACCGATTTGGACAGGGGTTCGACAGATACGCAGTATTTT
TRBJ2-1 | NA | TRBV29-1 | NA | CSVVGLGFNEQFF | TGCAGCGTTGTGGGCCTGGGGTTTAATGAGCAGTTCTTC
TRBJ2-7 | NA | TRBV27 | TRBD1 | CASSFLGQAYEQYF | TGTGCCAGCAGTTTCCTGGGACAGGCGTACGAGCAGTACTTC
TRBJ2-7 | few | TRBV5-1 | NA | CASSLVAGHSYEQYF | TGCGCCAGCAGCTTGGTTGCGGGACATTCCTACGAGCAGTACTTC
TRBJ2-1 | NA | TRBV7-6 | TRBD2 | CASSPRALGGSYNEQFF | TGTGCCAGCAGCCCCCGAGCTCTCGGGGGGTCCTACAATGAGCAGTTCTTC
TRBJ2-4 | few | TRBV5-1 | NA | CASSLVESTNIQYF | TGCGCCAGCAGCTTGGTGGAATCTACAAACATTCAGTACTTC
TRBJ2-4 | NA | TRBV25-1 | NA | CATRGPPLAKNIQYF | TGTGCCACCCGGGGACCTCCGCTAGCCAAAAACATTCAGTACTTC
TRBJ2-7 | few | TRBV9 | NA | CASSVWGSSSYEQYF | TGTGCCAGCAGCGTATGGGGGTCCAGCTCCTACGAGCAGTACTTC
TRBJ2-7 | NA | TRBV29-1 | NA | CSVGDESYEQYF | TGCAGCGTTGGGGATGAGTCCTACGAGCAGTACTTC